These 18 T cell receptor beta chains originate from one sample sequenced in a study of cytomegalovirus exposure and HLA in healthy donors. Use of 60 Vbeta and 13 Jbeta primers characterized the PCR. Sequencing used immunoSEQ multiplex PCR; TCRdb keeps in-frame clones, though not all of them. This table holds roughly 250,000 clones, around 80% found once. The sample was PBMCs. The receptors derive from a girl aged 2 to 9 in good health and CMV-seronegative.

The chain employs TRBV30 and TRBJ2-3, with no clear D. The germline gives CDR1 GTSNPN, CDR2 SVGIG (reference sequence). The V and J ends lost 1 base and 1 base respectively, with 9 bases between them. The CDR3 is made up of 14 amino acids. The DNA of the CDR3 is TGTGCCTGGAGTGCCATGACTCGCACAGATACGCAGTATTTT. This gives the protein CAWSAMTRTDTQYF.

The chain uses TRBV5-4 and TRBJ2-1; TRBD1 is a possible D gene (5 bases). Germline values: CDR1 SGHNT, CDR2 YYREEE (reference sequence). Trimming stripped 5 bases from V and 4 bases from J, with 10 bases between. The CDR3 is 13 amino acids. DNA for the CDR3: TGTGCCAGCAGAAAAGACAGTTACAATGAGCAGTTCTTC. This codes for CASRKDSYNEQFF.

CDR3 amino acids: CASSQTDTSTDTQYF. DNA of the CDR3: TGTGCCAGCAGCCAGACGGACACTAGCACAGATACGCAGTATTTT. The chain couples TRBV2 to TRBJ2-3; a weak D match, TRBD1 (5 bases). Germline CDR1 and CDR2: SNHLY and FYNNEI. The V gene lost 6 bases and the J gene lost 0 bases, with 13 bases spanning the gap. The CDR3 sequence is 15 residues long. The full variable domain, rest sourced from reference TRBV2 and TRBJ2-3, is EPEVTQTPSHQVTQMGQEVILRCVPISNHLYFYWYRQILGQKVEFLVSFYNNEISEKSEIFDDQFSVERPDGSNFTLKIRSTKLEDSAMYFCASSQTDTSTDTQYFGPGTRLTVL.

V and J are TRBV14 and TRBJ1-3; D ambiguous. V lost 1 base and J lost 6, with 13 bases in between. Germline-derived CDR1 and CDR2 are SGHDN and FVKESK. This CDR3 spans 15 amino acids. For the CDR3, the DNA is TGTGCCAGCAGCCAAGTCGGGAGTACAGTAAACACCATATATTTT. This encodes CASSQVGSTVNTIYF.

This chain links TRBV6-5 with TRBJ2-7, with D possibly being TRBD1 (5 bases). The V and J ends lost 2 bases and 0 bases respectively, with 11 bases between them. CDR1 and CDR2 (germline): MNHEY, SVGAGI. This CDR3 spans 15 amino acids. CDR3 DNA sequence: TGTGCCAGCAGTTACGGCCAGGGTCGCTCCTACGAGCAGTACTTC. Amino acid sequence: CASSYGQGRSYEQYF.

The V gene is TRBV28, the J gene TRBJ2-5; 7 bases match TRBD1. The end of the DNA fits TRBJ2-7 better, so the J call may be wrong. Germline V gene sequence: CDR1 MDHEN, CDR2 SYDVKM. The CDR3 totals 16 residues. CDR3 nucleotide sequence: TGTGCCAGCAGACTCAACCCCCACCGGGACAGAGACGAGCAGTACTTC. Protein product: CASRLNPHRDRDEQYF.

The chain is built from TRBV2 and TRBJ2-5; 7 positions agree with TRBD1. Germline V gives CDR1 SNHLY, CDR2 FYNNEI. Trimming cost V 9 bases and J 5 bases; bases outside gene matches: 6. The CDR3 is 12 amino acids. This CDR3 reads CARRDRDETQYF. The CDR3 DNA follows: TGTGCCAGAAGAGACAGGGACGAGACCCAGTACTTC.

The J gene is TRBJ1-1, the V gene TRBV7-9; D is possibly TRBD1 (6 bases). V was pared by 1 base and J by 8 bases, with 14 bases between. Germline V gene data show CDR1 as SEHNR and CDR2 as FQNEAQ (reference sequence). CDR3 size: 14 residues. In nucleotides, the CDR3 is TGTGCCAGCAGCTTAGAGGGGGGGGGCGCCGAAGCTTTCTTT. This encodes CASSLEGGGAEAFF. Full variable domain (rest looked up from reference TRBV7-9 and TRBJ1-1): DTGVSQNPRHKITKRGQNVTFRCDPISEHNRLYWYRQTLGQGPEFLTYFQNEAQLEKSRLLSDRFSAERPKGSFSTLEIQRTEQGDSAMYLCASSLEGGGAEAFFGQGTRLTVV.

The V call is TRBV10-3, the J call TRBJ1-1; D may be TRBD1 (6 bases). Germline loops: CDR1 ENHRY, CDR2 SYGVKD. This CDR3 spans 14 amino acids. V was shortened by 0 bases and J by 4 bases, with 9 bases between the two germline ends. The DNA of the CDR3 is TGTGCCATCAGTGAGTCAGGGGGGGGCACTGAAGCTTTCTTT. This codes for CAISESGGGTEAFF.

This chain joins TRBV5-6 and TRBJ2-1; 7 bases are a match to TRBD1. This CDR3 is built from 15 residues. With V trimmed by 3 bases and J by 3 bases, 6 bases remained unmatched. CDR1 and CDR2 (germline): SGHDT, YYEEEE. The CDR3 reads CASSSGQDNYNEQFF. CDR3 DNA sequence: TGTGCCAGCAGCTCTGGACAGGATAACTACAATGAGCAGTTCTTC.

In DNA, the CDR3 is TGTGCCAGCAGTTTACTAGCGGGCGCTTTCACAGATACGCAGTATTTT. This translates into CASSLLAGAFTDTQYF. The rearrangement uses TRBV28 and TRBJ2-3, with 8 nucleotides matching TRBD2. This CDR3 is 16 amino acids long. With V trimmed by 2 bases and J by 2 bases, 6 bases remained unmatched. Germline loops: CDR1 MDHEN, CDR2 SYDVKM.

The CDR3 reads CASREGARRWSPLHF. In DNA, the CDR3 is TGTGCCAGCAGGGAGGGGGCTAGGCGGTGGTCACCCCTCCACTTT. This chain uses TRBV2 with TRBJ1-6; 7 bases fit TRBD1. CDR1 and CDR2 from the germline V gene are SNHLY and FYNNEI. The CDR3 extends over 15 amino acids. Germline trimming cut 6 bases from V and 10 bases from J; bases unmatched to any gene: 12.

The V call is TRBV2, the J call TRBJ2-1, with D possibly TRBD2 on 6 matching bases. V was cut by 6 bases and J by 7 bases, with 13 bases left in between. This CDR3 comprises 13 residues. CDR1 is SNHLY, CDR2 FYNNEI, per germline. The CDR3 is CASRRTGVNEQFF. In DNA form, the CDR3 reads TGTGCCAGCAGAAGAACGGGAGTAAATGAGCAGTTCTTC. The full variable domain, with the rest looked up from reference TRBV2 and TRBJ2-1, is EPEVTQTPSHQVTQMGQEVILRCVPISNHLYFYWYRQILGQKVEFLVSFYNNEISEKSEIFDDQFSVERPDGSNFTLKIRSTKLEDSAMYFCASRRTGVNEQFFGPGTRLTVL.

The genes are TRBV6-5 and TRBJ1-2; no clear D. Germline CDR1 MNHEY, CDR2 SVGAGI. Deletions cut 10 bases from V and 8 bases from J, with 20 bases between. This CDR3 region has 13 residues. The DNA of the CDR3 is TGTGCCACACTCAGGCCGGGGTTCGGGGGCTACACCTTC. This codes for CATLRPGFGGYTF.

The chain combines TRBV27 with TRBJ2-1, with 11 bases aligning to TRBD2. After removal of 6 bases from V and 1 base from J, the junction contained 20 bases not matched to a gene. CDR1 is MNHEY and CDR2 is SMNVEV in the germline V gene (reference sequence). This CDR3 contains 21 residues. CDR3 sequence reads: CASSPGTSGSRSPWSYNEQFF. The CDR3 nucleotides read TGTGCCAGCAGCCCCGGGACTAGCGGATCTCGATCCCCCTGGTCCTACAATGAGCAGTTCTTC.

The chain combines TRBV12-2 with TRBJ2-6; TRBD2 was called by the table and not checked on the DNA. TRBV12-2 is recorded as a pseudogene. The CDR3 has 17 residues. CDR3 sequence (DNA): TGTGCAAGTCGCTTAGCGACACGGGGCTCTGGGGCCAACGTCCTGACTTTC. This translates into CASRLATRGSGANVLTF.

The rearrangement links TRBV27 to TRBJ1-2; the match to TRBD1 covers 11 bases. Germline CDR1 reads MNHEY; CDR2 reads SMNVEV (reference sequence). The CDR3 loop spans 16 amino acids. With V trimmed by 5 bases and J by 8 bases, 13 bases remained unmatched. The CDR3 DNA is TGTGCCAGCAGTGTCAACGCTCGGGACAGGGGGTACGGCTACACCTTC. Translating it yields CASSVNARDRGYGYTF.

The chain uses TRBV5-4 and TRBJ1-5; no clear D gene. The CDR3 length is 12 residues. V lost 2 bases and J lost 4, with 4 bases in between. Germline V gene data show CDR1 as SGHNT and CDR2 as YYREEE (reference sequence). The CDR3 spells CASSFLNQPQHF. CDR3 sequence (DNA): TGTGCCAGCAGCTTCCTTAATCAGCCCCAGCATTTT. The full variable domain, its missing parts supplied by reference TRBV5-4 and TRBJ1-5, is ETGVTQSPTHLIKTRGQQVTLRCSSQSGHNTVSWYQQALGQGPQFIFQYYREEENGRGNFPPRFSGLQFPNYSSELNVNALELDDSALYLCASSFLNQPQHFGDGTRLSIL.